The entry below describes one T cell receptor (beta chain). Its cognate antigen is unknown. These data originate in a study of blood T cells in healthy people across ages. As for the study in general: The template switching approach captured approximately one barcoded beta molecule for every two T cells.

Next came a second PCR, run for about 6 to 12 cycles, which used a sample-barcoded 5' primer along with a J-beta primer mix. TCRdb ran MiXCR on the 5' RACE reads and lists one entry per CDR3 protein. This sample has some 700,000 distinct CDR3 sequences, with roughly 44% found just once. The CDR3 is 18 residues long. Germline lookup yields CDR1 LGHNA and CDR2 YSLEER. Trimming removed 2 bases from V and 5 bases from J; junction bases left unmatched: 14. RNA extraction gave at least 5.5 micrograms of total RNA per sample. Findings and limits, study-wide: PBMCs left unsorted prevented a conclusive naive versus antigen-experienced comparison.

This TCR derives from a woman aged 55-70 years in good health. Input material: blood. V gene TRBV4-3 combines with J gene TRBJ2-1; 8 nucleotides line up with TRBD2. Here the CDR3 DNA reads TGCGCCAGCAGCCAATACACCTCGGGACTAGGTCTAAACAATGAGCAGTTCTTC. Protein product: CASSQYTSGLGLNNEQFF.